This TCR beta chain was observed in a study of Graves' ophthalmopathy and Graves' hyperthyroidism. Germline values: CDR1 SGHTS, CDR2 YDEGEE. Trimming stripped 4 bases from V and 7 bases from J, with 15 bases between. This CDR3 region has 14 residues. Study-wide points: Using 13 signatures, a model distinguished ophthalmopathy from stable hyperthyroidism, reaching around 85% sensitivity and approximately 84% specificity.

This clonotype was counted at least ten times. What it recognizes is unknown. Transcripts of RNA were the source for amplifying TCR beta CDR3 regions. Amplification began with first-round RT-PCR using HTBI primers, then second-round multiplex PCR was performed. One entry per CDR3 protein results from TCRdb running MiXCR on the multiplex PCR reads. The sample comprises a few hundred thousand distinct CDR3 sequences, approximately 37% of which are singletons, and around 4.6% rests with the top ten. The gene calls are TRBV5-8 and TRBJ1-5; D may be TRBD1 (5 bases). The receptor's source is an adult man with Graves' hyperthyroidism. The specimen sequenced was peripheral blood or thyroid tissue (not recorded which). The DNA for the CDR3 is TGTGCCAGCAGCGCGGGACTTCTTAACCAGCCCCAGCATTTT. Its protein is CASSAGLLNQPQHF.